The 13 T cell receptor beta chains listed next were all sequenced from one sample in a study of blood T cell repertoires in COVID-19. Libraries were prepared by immunoSEQ multiplex PCR; TCRdb keeps only in-frame clonotypes and omits some of them. This table holds about 160,000 clones, around 74% found once. The sequenced sample consisted of peripheral blood. The receptors shown here come from a man aged 65 to 85 with acute or convalescent COVID-19.

The chain joins TRBV30 to TRBJ1-6; weak D call: TRBD1 (5 bases). V was pared by 5 bases and J by 8 bases, with 13 bases between. CDR1 and CDR2 from the germline V gene are GTSNPN and SVGIG (reference sequence). This CDR3 has 13 amino acids. CDR3 nucleotides: TGTGCCTGGGCCGAACAGGCTCATTCACCCCTCCACTTT. As protein: CAWAEQAHSPLHF.

This chain joins TRBV3-1 (or the pseudogene TRBV3-2) and TRBJ2-3; TRBD2 matches 9 bases. Per the germline V gene, CDR1 is LGHDT and CDR2 is YNNKEL (reference sequence). This CDR3 is 19 amino acids long. V lost 0 bases to trimming and J lost 0 bases; unmatched junction nucleotides: 10. The CDR3 DNA is TGTGCCAGCAGCCAAGATGATCCCCCGGGACTAGCTAGCACAGATACGCAGTATTTT. It specifies CASSQDDPPGLASTDTQYF.

V usage is TRBV11-2 and J usage is TRBJ2-5; the D gene is possibly TRBD1 (6 bases). There are 12 residues in the CDR3. The V end was cut by 5 bases, the J end by 4 bases, with 8 bases between. Germline CDR1 is SGHAT and CDR2 is FQNNGV. Written as DNA, the CDR3 is TGTGCCAGCAGCCAAGGGGGAGAGACCCAGTACTTC. Protein: CASSQGGETQYF.

The chain is built from TRBV12-3 or TRBV12-4 and TRBJ2-2, with D unclear. Trimming shortened V by 0 bases and J by 15 bases, and 14 bases separated the two germline ends. The CDR3 covers 13 residues. The CDR3 nucleotides are TGTGCCAGCAGTTTAGCACACACAAAGATGGTGTTTTTT. Its translation: CASSLAHTKMVFF.

This clone was counted only a few times. The rearrangement links TRBV5-8 to TRBJ1-3, with a tentative D call TRBD1 (6 bases). The CDR3 contains 15 residues. The V end lost 0 bases, the J end lost 4 bases, and 11 bases lay between the germline ends. Germline CDR1 and CDR2: SGHTS and YDEGEE. The CDR3 DNA is TGTGCCAGCAGCTTGGGAGGACAGCTGGGAAACACCATATATTTT. This codes for CASSLGGQLGNTIYF.

This clone turned up a few times. The chain employs TRBV19 and TRBJ1-4, with D possibly being TRBD1 (5 bases). CDR1 and CDR2 from the germline V gene are LNHDA and SQIVND (reference sequence). Trimming shortened V by 9 bases and J by 5 bases, and 13 bases separated the two germline ends. The CDR3 extends over 13 amino acids. As DNA, the CDR3 is TGTGCCAGCCGGACAACCGGGAATGAAAAACTGTTTTTT. It yields the protein CASRTTGNEKLFF.

In this sample, this clone turned up a few times. This chain connects TRBV10-2 to TRBJ1-3, with TRBD1 identical over 8 bases. Germline V gene data show CDR1 as WSHSY and CDR2 as SAAADI. The CDR3 consists of 14 residues. The V segment lost 10 bases and the J segment 0 bases; nucleotides outside the gene matches: 5. In DNA, the CDR3 is TGCGCCACCGGACAGGGCTTCTCTGGAAACACCATATATTTT. Encoded protein: CATGQGFSGNTIYF.

The CDR3 nucleotides are TGTGCCAGCAGCTTTGGGACTAGCGGGGGAAACAATGAGCAGTTCTTC. This encodes CASSFGTSGGNNEQFF. The chain joins TRBV7-9 to TRBJ2-1, with 14 bases fitting TRBD2. Germline-derived CDR1 and CDR2 are SEHNR and FQNEAQ (reference sequence). This CDR3 spans 16 amino acids. V shed 3 bases and J 5 bases; nucleotides not matched to a gene: 3.

The genes are TRBV24-1 and TRBJ2-5, with TRBD1 matching 10 bases. The CDR3 sequence is 15 residues long. The germline CDR1 and CDR2 sequences are KGHDR and SFDVKD. V lost 4 bases, J lost 5 bases, and 6 bases stayed unmatched. In nucleotides, the CDR3 is TGTGCCACCAGTGACTGGGACAGGGGAGGGGAGACCCAGTACTTC. Translation gives CATSDWDRGGETQYF.

CDR3 amino acids: CASSLAGVEDEQYF. DNA for the CDR3: TGTGCCAGCAGTTTGGCCGGGGTGGAGGACGAGCAGTACTTC. The genes are TRBV27 and TRBJ2-7, with a weak D call TRBD2 (5 bases). V was trimmed by 3 bases and J by 5 bases, leaving 14 bases between them. The CDR3 is 14 amino acids. CDR1 and CDR2 from the germline V gene are MNHEY and SMNVEV (reference sequence).

This chain joins TRBV5-5 and TRBJ1-5; 7 bases are a match to TRBD1. The J segment lost 5 bases and the V segment lost 0 bases, leaving 5 bases of the junction unmatched. Germline CDR1 reads SGHKS; CDR2 reads YYEKEE (reference sequence). The CDR3 sequence is 15 residues long. DNA for the CDR3: TGTGCCAGCAGCTTGGACCGACAGGGAGATCAGCCCCAGCATTTT. The encoded protein is CASSLDRQGDQPQHF.

This clone was detected only once. J is TRBJ1-5 and V is TRBV7-8; D uncertain. V dropped 1 base and J dropped 6 bases, with 7 bases sitting between them. Germline V CDR1 and CDR2: SGHVS, FQNEAQ. CDR3 size: 13 residues. The DNA for the CDR3 is TGTGCCAGCAGCTTAGATGAGGTTCAGCCCCAGCATTTT. Its protein product is CASSLDEVQPQHF.

CDR3 sequence: CASSLAGGLTDTQYF. DNA for the CDR3: TGTGCCAGCAGTCTAGCGGGGGGGTTAACAGATACGCAGTATTTT. The chain links TRBV2 to TRBJ2-3; 12 positions agree with TRBD2. Losses at the gene ends were 5 bases for V and 3 bases for J; bases not matched to a gene: 3. This CDR3 region has 15 residues. Germline assignment: CDR1 SNHLY and CDR2 FYNNEI.